This T cell receptor (beta chain) was profiled in a study of T cells after yellow fever vaccination. Study results and limitations: It was a small share of clonotypes that appeared in both CD4 and CD8 compartments. The booster response re-showed most primary clones: roughly 97% CD4, approximately 90% CD8.

5'RACE template switching produced TCR cDNA carrying a universal primer site and UMIs. TCRdb re-derived calls from the 5' RACE reads in MiXCR, one entry per CDR3 protein. The sample contains 140,000 to 150,000 distinct CDR3 sequences, 5% to 7.5% of which appear only once. This clonotype turned up a few times. Antigen unknown. This CDR3 region has 20 residues. Germline lookup yields CDR1 LGHNA and CDR2 YNFKEQ. V was clipped by 4 bases and J by 9 bases; unmatched bases: 20. The sequencing here drew on CD4+ T cells sorted from PBMCs, taken 10 days after the yellow fever booster vaccination. The chain couples TRBV4-2 to TRBJ2-1; 14 bases fit TRBD2. The clonotype comes from a young man who received the YFV17D yellow fever vaccine. The CDR3 spells CASSPKTSGRELGGGVEQFF. The CDR3 bases are TGTGCCAGCAGCCCGAAGACTAGCGGGAGGGAACTGGGCGGGGGTGTTGAGCAGTTCTTC.